The entry below gives a single T cell receptor (beta chain) sequence along with its context. The data originate from a study of T-cell memory formation after mild COVID-19. MiXCR, run by TCRdb on the 5' RACE reads, gives a single entry per CDR3 protein. The data contain about 110,000 distinct CDR3 sequences, around 12% of them singletons. Germline V CDR1 and CDR2: ENHRY, SYGVKD. V shed 5 bases, J shed 0 bases, and the junction held 5 bases outside the gene matches. This CDR3 spans 15 amino acids. The clonotype originates from an adult woman who had mild COVID-19 (a few samples of this study predate the infection). Cell type and time point are not known. The chain is built from TRBV10-3 and TRBJ2-3; 7 bases agree with TRBD2. Sequencing was performed on PBMCs or a T cell subset sorted from them (not recorded which). The DNA of the CDR3 is TGTGCCATCAGTATTAGCGGGCAAAGCACAGATACGCAGTATTTT. Protein sequence: CAISISGQSTDTQYF.